This T cell receptor beta chain derives from a study of blood T cell repertoires in COVID-19. Across the study: Spain, Italy and the United States supplied samples that represented acute and convalescent COVID-19. In each case, the material was cDNA or gDNA derived from T cells, B-cell-depleted T cells, or PBMCs.

Germline V gives CDR1 MDHEN, CDR2 SYDVKM. The CDR3 contains 12 residues. Trimming at V came to 7 bases and at J to 6 bases, leaving 2 bases not matched to a gene. Original analysis: Estimated nucleated cell counts came from reference gene primer amplification. Repertoires were generated with immunoSEQ multiplex PCR, while TCRdb's copy carries only in-frame clones and drops some. The V and J calls and clone size are taken from that table; D and trimming were inferred from the DNA. This sample yields over 75,000 clones, of which more than 75% are seen a single time; roughly 25% belongs to the top ten. The chain carries TRBV28 and TRBJ1-5; 8 nucleotides align to TRBD1. The sequence came from a human donor in a cohort sampled during active COVID-19. Sequencing used peripheral blood. Here the CDR3 reads CASNRGAQPQHF. The DNA for the CDR3 is TGTGCCAGCAACAGGGGGGCTCAGCCCCAGCATTTT.